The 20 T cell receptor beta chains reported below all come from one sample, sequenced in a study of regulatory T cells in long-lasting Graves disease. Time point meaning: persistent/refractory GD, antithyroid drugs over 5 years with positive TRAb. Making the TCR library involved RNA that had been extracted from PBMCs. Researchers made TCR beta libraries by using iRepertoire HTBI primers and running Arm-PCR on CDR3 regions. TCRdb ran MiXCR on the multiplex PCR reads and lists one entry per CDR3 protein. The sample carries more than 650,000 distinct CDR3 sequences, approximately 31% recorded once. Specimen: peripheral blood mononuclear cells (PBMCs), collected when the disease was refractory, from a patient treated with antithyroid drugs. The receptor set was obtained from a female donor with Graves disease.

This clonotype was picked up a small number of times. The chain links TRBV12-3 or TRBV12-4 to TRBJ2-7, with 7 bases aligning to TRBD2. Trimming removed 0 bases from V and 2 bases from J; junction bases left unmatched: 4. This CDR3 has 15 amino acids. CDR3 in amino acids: CASSLAGLSPYEQYF. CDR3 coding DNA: TGTGCCAGCAGTTTAGCGGGACTATCGCCCTACGAGCAGTACTTC.

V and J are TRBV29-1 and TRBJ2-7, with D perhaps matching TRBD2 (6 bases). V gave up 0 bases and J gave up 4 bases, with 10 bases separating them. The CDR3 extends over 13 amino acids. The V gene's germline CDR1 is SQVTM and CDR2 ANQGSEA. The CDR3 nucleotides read TGCAGCGTTGAAGATCCGGGGGTATACGAGCAGTACTTC. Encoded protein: CSVEDPGVYEQYF.

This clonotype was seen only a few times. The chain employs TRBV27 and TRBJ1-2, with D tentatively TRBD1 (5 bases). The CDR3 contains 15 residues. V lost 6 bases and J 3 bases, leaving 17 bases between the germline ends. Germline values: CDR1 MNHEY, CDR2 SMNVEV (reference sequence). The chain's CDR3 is CASRGARGVDYGYTF. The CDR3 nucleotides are TGTGCCAGCAGGGGAGCCCGGGGGGTCGACTATGGCTACACCTTC.

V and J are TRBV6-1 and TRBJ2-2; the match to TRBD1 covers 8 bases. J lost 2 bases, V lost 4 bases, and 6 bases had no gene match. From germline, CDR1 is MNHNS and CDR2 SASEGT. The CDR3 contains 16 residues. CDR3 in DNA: TGTGCCAGCAGTGGCACCAGGGGGCATAACACCGGGGAGCTGTTTTTT. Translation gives CASSGTRGHNTGELFF.

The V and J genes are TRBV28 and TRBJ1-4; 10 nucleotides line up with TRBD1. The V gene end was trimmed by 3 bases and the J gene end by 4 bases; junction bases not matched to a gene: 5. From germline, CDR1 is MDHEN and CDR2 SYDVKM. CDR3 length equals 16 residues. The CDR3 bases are TGTGCCAGCAGTTTCCCGGACAGGGGGATTAATGAAAAACTGTTTTTT. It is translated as CASSFPDRGINEKLFF. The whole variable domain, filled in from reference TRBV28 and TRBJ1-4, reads DVKVTQSSRYLVKRTGEKVFLECVQDMDHENMFWYRQDPGLGLRLIYFSYDVKMKEKGDIPEGYSVSREKKERFSLILESASTNQTSMYLCASSFPDRGINEKLFFGSGTQLSVL.

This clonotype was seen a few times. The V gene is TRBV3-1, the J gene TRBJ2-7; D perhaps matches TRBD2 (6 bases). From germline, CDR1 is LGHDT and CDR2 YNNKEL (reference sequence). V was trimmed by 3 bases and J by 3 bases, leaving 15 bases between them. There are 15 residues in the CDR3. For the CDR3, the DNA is TGTGCCAGCAGCCATGCGGGCGGGGCGGGCTACGAGCAGTACTTC. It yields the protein CASSHAGGAGYEQYF.

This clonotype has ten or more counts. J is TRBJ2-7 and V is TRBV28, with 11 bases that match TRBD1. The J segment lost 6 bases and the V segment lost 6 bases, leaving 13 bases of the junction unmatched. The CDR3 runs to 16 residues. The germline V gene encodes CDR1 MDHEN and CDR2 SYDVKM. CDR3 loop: CASSATGTGGTSEQYF. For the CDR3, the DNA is TGTGCCAGCAGCGCGACGGGGACAGGGGGGACCAGCGAGCAGTACTTC.

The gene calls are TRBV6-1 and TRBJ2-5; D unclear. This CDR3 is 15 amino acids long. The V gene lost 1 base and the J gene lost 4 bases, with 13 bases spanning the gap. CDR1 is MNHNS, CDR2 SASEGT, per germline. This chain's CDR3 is CASSEVQVLGETQYF. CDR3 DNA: TGTGCCAGCAGTGAAGTGCAAGTTCTAGGAGAGACCCAGTACTTC.

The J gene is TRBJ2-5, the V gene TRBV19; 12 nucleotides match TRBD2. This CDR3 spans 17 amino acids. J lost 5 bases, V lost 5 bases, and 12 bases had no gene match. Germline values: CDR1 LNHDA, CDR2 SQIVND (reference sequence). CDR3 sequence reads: CASSPWLAGGPGETQYF. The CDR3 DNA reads TGTGCCAGTAGTCCTTGGCTAGCGGGAGGGCCGGGTGAGACCCAGTACTTC.

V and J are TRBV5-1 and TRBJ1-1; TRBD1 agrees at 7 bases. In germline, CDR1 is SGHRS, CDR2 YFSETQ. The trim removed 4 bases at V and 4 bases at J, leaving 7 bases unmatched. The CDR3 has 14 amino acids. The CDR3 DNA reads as TGCGCCAGCAGCCCTGACAGGGTAAGCACTGAAGCTTTCTTT. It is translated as CASSPDRVSTEAFF.

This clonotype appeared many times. CDR3 sequence: CAISSTSGRVETQYF. The CDR3, as DNA: TGTGCCATCAGTTCTACTAGCGGGAGGGTGGAGACCCAGTACTTC. The gene calls are TRBV10-3 and TRBJ2-5; 13 nucleotides align to TRBD2. This CDR3 has 15 residues. CDR1 and CDR2 (germline): ENHRY, SYGVKD. J gave up 5 bases and V 5 bases, and 5 bases lay outside the gene matches.

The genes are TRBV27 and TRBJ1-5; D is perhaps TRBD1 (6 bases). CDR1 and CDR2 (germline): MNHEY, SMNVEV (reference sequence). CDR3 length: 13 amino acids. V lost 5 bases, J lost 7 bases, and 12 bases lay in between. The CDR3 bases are TGTGCCAGCAGTATCAGGGGATTCCAGCCCCAGCATTTT. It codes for CASSIRGFQPQHF.

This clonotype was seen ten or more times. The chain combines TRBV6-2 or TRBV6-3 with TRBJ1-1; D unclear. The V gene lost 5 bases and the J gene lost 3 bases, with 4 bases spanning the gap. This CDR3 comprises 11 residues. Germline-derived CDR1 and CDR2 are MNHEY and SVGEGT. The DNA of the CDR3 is TGTGCCAGCAGTCGGTACACTGAAGCTTTCTTT. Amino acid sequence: CASSRYTEAFF.

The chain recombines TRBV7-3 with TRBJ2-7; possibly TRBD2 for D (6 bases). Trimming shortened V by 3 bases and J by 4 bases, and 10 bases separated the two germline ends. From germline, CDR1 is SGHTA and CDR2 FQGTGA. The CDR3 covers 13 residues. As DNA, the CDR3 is TGTGCCAGCAGCTTCTCGGGACTTTACGAGCAGTACTTC. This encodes CASSFSGLYEQYF.

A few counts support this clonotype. The CDR3 DNA follows: TGTGCCAGCAGTTCACTAGCGGCAGATTGGGACGAGCAGTACTTC. Residues: CASSSLAADWDEQYF. The chain couples TRBV6-5 to TRBJ2-7, with 8 bases aligning to TRBD2. CDR1 is MNHEY and CDR2 is SVGAGI in the germline V gene. The length of the CDR3 is 15 residues. With V trimmed by 4 bases and J by 5 bases, 10 bases remained unmatched.

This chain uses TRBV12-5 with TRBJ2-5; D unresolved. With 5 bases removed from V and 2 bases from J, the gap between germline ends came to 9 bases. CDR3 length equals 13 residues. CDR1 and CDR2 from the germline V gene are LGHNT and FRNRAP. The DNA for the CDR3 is TGTGCTAGTGGTCTAGGGCCTCAAGAGACCCAGTACTTC. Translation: CASGLGPQETQYF.

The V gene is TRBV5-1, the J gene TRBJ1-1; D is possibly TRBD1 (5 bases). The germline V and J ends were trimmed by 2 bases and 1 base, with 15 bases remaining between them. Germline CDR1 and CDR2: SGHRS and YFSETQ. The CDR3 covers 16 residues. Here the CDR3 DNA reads TGCGCCAGCAGCTTAAGGCCCGCCGGGGGGAACACTGAAGCTTTCTTT. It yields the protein CASSLRPAGGNTEAFF.

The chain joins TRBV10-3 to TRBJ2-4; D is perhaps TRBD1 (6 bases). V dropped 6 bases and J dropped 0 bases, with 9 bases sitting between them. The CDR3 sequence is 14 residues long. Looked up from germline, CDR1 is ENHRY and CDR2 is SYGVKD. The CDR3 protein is CAIRDSLAKNIQYF. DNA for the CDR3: TGTGCCATCAGGGACAGTTTAGCCAAAAACATTCAGTACTTC.

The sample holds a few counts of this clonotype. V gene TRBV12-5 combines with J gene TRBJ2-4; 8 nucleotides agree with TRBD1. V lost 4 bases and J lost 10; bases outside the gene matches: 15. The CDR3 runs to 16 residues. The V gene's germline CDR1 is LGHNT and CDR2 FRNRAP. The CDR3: CASGSLKTGDPRIQYF. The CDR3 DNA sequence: TGTGCTAGTGGTTCGCTAAAGACAGGGGACCCTAGAATTCAGTACTTC.

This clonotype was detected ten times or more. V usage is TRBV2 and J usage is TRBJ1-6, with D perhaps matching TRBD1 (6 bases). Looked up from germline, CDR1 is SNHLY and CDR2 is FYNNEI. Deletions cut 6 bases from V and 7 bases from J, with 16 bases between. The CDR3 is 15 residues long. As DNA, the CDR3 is TGTGCCAGCAGGGTCGAGGGGGGTTTCAATTCACCCCTCCACTTT. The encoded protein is CASRVEGGFNSPLHF.